Below are 32 T cell receptor beta chains sequenced from a single sample in a study of cytomegalovirus exposure and HLA in healthy donors. In the PCR, 60 Vbeta and 13 Jbeta primers were used. The method was immunoSEQ multiplex PCR; TCRdb's version includes in-frame clones alone and lacks a portion of them. Of some 110,000 clones listed, more than 75% are singletons. Source material: PBMCs. The receptor set was obtained from a woman aged 50 to 60 in good health and CMV-seropositive.

The genes are TRBV6-5 and TRBJ1-1, with no clear D. Per the germline V gene, CDR1 is MNHEY and CDR2 is SVGAGI. The ends were cut back, 1 base at V and 0 bases at J, with 6 bases in the middle. The CDR3 covers 14 residues. The CDR3: CASSYWAMNTEAFF. In DNA form, the CDR3 reads TGTGCCAGCAGTTACTGGGCAATGAACACTGAAGCTTTCTTT.

The V call is TRBV5-1, the J call TRBJ2-7, with 7 bases matching TRBD1. Germline V lookup: CDR1 SGHRS, CDR2 YFSETQ. With 4 bases clipped from V and 0 bases from J, the junction kept 7 bases outside the gene matches. The CDR3 has 15 amino acids. This CDR3 is CASSATGTASYEQYF. In nucleotides, the CDR3 is TGCGCCAGCAGCGCGACCGGGACAGCCTCCTACGAGCAGTACTTC.

The gene calls are TRBV5-4 and TRBJ1-3; TRBD1 matches 8 bases. The CDR3 has 16 amino acids. Per germline, CDR1 SGHNT and CDR2 YYREEE (reference sequence). The junction had 8 bases not matched to a gene; V was cut back by 6 bases and J by 0 bases. The CDR3 region has the DNA TGTGCCAGCAACCTCGGGGGACAGGTCTCTGGAAACACCATATATTTT. This codes for CASNLGGQVSGNTIYF. Full variable domain (rest looked up from reference TRBV5-4 and TRBJ1-3): ETGVTQSPTHLIKTRGQQVTLRCSSQSGHNTVSWYQQALGQGPQFIFQYYREEENGRGNFPPRFSGLQFPNYSSELNVNALELDDSALYLCASNLGGQVSGNTIYFGEGSWLTVV.

The chain uses TRBV6-6 and TRBJ2-2; possible D gene TRBD2, 5 bases. V shed 5 bases and J shed 0 bases, with 13 bases lying between them. Germline CDR1 is MNHNY and CDR2 is SVGAGI (reference sequence). This CDR3 region has 16 residues. The CDR3: CASSPRGSANTGELFF. The CDR3 DNA reads as TGTGCCAGCAGTCCCCGGGGAAGCGCGAACACCGGGGAGCTGTTTTTT.

This chain uses TRBV5-4 with TRBJ2-2; the match to TRBD1 covers 9 bases. Germline trimming cut 4 bases from V and 4 bases from J; bases unmatched to any gene: 5. The CDR3 has 15 amino acids. Germline V gene lookup returns CDR1 SGHNT and CDR2 YYREEE (reference sequence). The CDR3 protein is CASSPGTGSTGELFF. The CDR3 bases are TGTGCCAGCAGCCCCGGGACAGGGAGCACCGGGGAGCTGTTTTTT. Full variable domain (outside the CDR3, taken from reference TRBV5-4 and TRBJ2-2): ETGVTQSPTHLIKTRGQQVTLRCSSQSGHNTVSWYQQALGQGPQFIFQYYREEENGRGNFPPRFSGLQFPNYSSELNVNALELDDSALYLCASSPGTGSTGELFFGEGSRLTVL.

This chain links TRBV28 with TRBJ1-2; TRBD1 might be the D (5 bases). In germline, CDR1 is MDHEN, CDR2 SYDVKM. This CDR3 contains 14 residues. V lost 2 bases and J 4 bases, leaving 11 bases between the germline ends. The CDR3: CASSLLLGGYGYTF. CDR3 sequence (DNA): TGTGCCAGCAGTTTACTCCTGGGGGGCTATGGCTACACCTTC.

The rearrangement uses TRBV7-9 and TRBJ1-5; 9 bases align to TRBD1. Germline V gene data show CDR1 as SEHNR and CDR2 as FQNEAQ (reference sequence). V trimming: 1 base; J trimming: 6 bases; junction bases outside the gene matches: 4. CDR3 length equals 15 residues. The DNA of the CDR3 is TGTGCCAGCAGCTTAGGGACAGGGGTAGGTCAGCCCCAGCATTTT. Translated, it gives CASSLGTGVGQPQHF.

The CDR3 DNA sequence: TGTGCCAGCAGTTTATGGGGACAGGGGGCCCAAACTAGCACAGATACGCAGTATTTT. Amino acid sequence: CASSLWGQGAQTSTDTQYF. V and J are TRBV27 and TRBJ2-3; 12 nucleotides line up with TRBD1. Germline values: CDR1 MNHEY, CDR2 SMNVEV (reference sequence). Unmatched junction bases numbered 8, after V lost 1 base and J lost 0 bases. The CDR3 extends over 19 amino acids.

The V gene is TRBV5-5, the J gene TRBJ2-3, with 10 bases aligning to TRBD1. Germline V CDR1 and CDR2: SGHKS, YYEKEE (reference sequence). This CDR3 region has 20 residues. V shed 3 bases, J shed 0 bases, and the junction held 16 bases outside the gene matches. The CDR3: CASSSAPGTGAGGSTDTQYF. CDR3 nucleotide sequence: TGTGCCAGCAGCTCGGCGCCCGGGACAGGGGCAGGGGGGAGCACAGATACGCAGTATTTT.

The gene calls are TRBV19 and TRBJ2-2, with 7 bases identical to TRBD1. This CDR3 has 15 amino acids. With 3 bases clipped from V and 2 bases from J, the junction kept 3 bases outside the gene matches. CDR1 LNHDA and CDR2 SQIVND come from the germline V gene (reference sequence). The CDR3 loop reads CASSIRQGNTGELFF. The CDR3 coding sequence is TGTGCCAGTAGTATCCGACAGGGAAACACCGGGGAGCTGTTTTTT. Together with reference TRBV19 and TRBJ2-2, the CDR3 gives the full variable domain: DGGITQSPKYLFRKEGQNVTLSCEQNLNHDAMYWYRQDPGQGLRLIYYSQIVNDFQKGDIAEGYSVSREKKESFPLTVTSAQKNPTAFYLCASSIRQGNTGELFFGEGSRLTVL.

This clone was seen more than once but under ten times. The chain joins TRBV7-9 to TRBJ1-5; TRBD1 is a possible D gene (6 bases). This CDR3 comprises 14 residues. Trimming pared 3 bases from V and 3 bases from J, leaving 9 bases between. Germline-derived CDR1 and CDR2 are SEHNR and FQNEAQ (reference sequence). The CDR3 is CASSFWDTNQPQHF. In DNA, the CDR3 is TGTGCCAGCAGCTTCTGGGACACCAATCAGCCCCAGCATTTT. Looking up the rest from reference TRBV7-9 and TRBJ1-5 gives the full variable domain: DTGVSQNPRHKITKRGQNVTFRCDPISEHNRLYWYRQTLGQGPEFLTYFQNEAQLEKSRLLSDRFSAERPKGSFSTLEIQRTEQGDSAMYLCASSFWDTNQPQHFGDGTRLSIL.

Notes on this clone: Relative to the germline gene, one junction end is altered; a read error may explain this. The chain has TRBV11-2 and TRBJ1-6; D perhaps matches TRBD1 (6 bases). The germline V gene encodes CDR1 SGHAT and CDR2 FQNNGV. The CDR3 covers 15 residues. The CDR3 nucleotides are TGTGCCAGCAGCCTTTCTGGGTACCCACCGGGACAATGTTTCTTT. Translated, it gives CASSLSGYPPGQCFF.

V and J are TRBV5-6 and TRBJ1-1; maybe TRBD1 (6 bases). Germline CDR1 and CDR2: SGHDT and YYEEEE. This CDR3 contains 15 residues. Trimming pared 5 bases from V and 10 bases from J, leaving 24 bases between. The CDR3 sequence is CASSFNRVVPPGAFF. In DNA form, the CDR3 reads TGTGCCAGCAGTTTCAACAGGGTCGTTCCCCCGGGAGCTTTCTTT.

This chain connects TRBV9 to TRBJ1-2, with 7 bases identical to TRBD1. This CDR3 region has 16 residues. Germline V gene sequence: CDR1 SGDLS, CDR2 YYNGEE. V shed 2 bases and J 1 base; nucleotides not matched to a gene: 8. The CDR3 DNA is TGTGCCAGCAGCGTGAATAGAAGACAGGGTAACTATGGCTACACCTTC. This encodes CASSVNRRQGNYGYTF. The whole variable domain, remainder taken from reference TRBV9 and TRBJ1-2, is DSGVTQTPKHLITATGQRVTLRCSPRSGDLSVYWYQQSLDQGLQFLIQYYNGEERAKGNILERFSAQQFPDLHSELNLSSLELGDSALYFCASSVNRRQGNYGYTFGSGTRLTVV.

The CDR3 nucleotides are TGTGCCAGCAGCCAAGATAGAGGGGGGGCCTACAATGAGCAGTTCTTC. Its protein product is CASSQDRGGAYNEQFF. This chain uses TRBV4-2 with TRBJ2-1; D perhaps matches TRBD2 (7 bases). Germline V gene sequence: CDR1 LGHNA, CDR2 YNFKEQ. The CDR3 length is 16 residues. The V end was cut by 0 bases, the J end by 2 bases, with 11 bases between.

This clone was picked up a small number of times. The CDR3 reads CASGGFNSPLHF. CDR3 bases: TGTGCCAGCGGGGGGTTTAATTCACCCCTCCACTTT. This rearrangement joins TRBV9 to TRBJ1-6; D may be TRBD1 (5 bases). Trimming shortened V by 7 bases and J by 6 bases, and 8 bases separated the two germline ends. Germline V lookup: CDR1 SGDLS, CDR2 YYNGEE. This CDR3 comprises 12 residues.

The gene calls are TRBV6-1 and TRBJ2-1; 7 bases fit TRBD1. Germline V CDR1 and CDR2: MNHNS, SASEGT. This CDR3 spans 15 amino acids. V shed 6 bases and J 4 bases; nucleotides not matched to a gene: 9. The CDR3 is CASSQRQGAYNEQFF. CDR3 in DNA: TGTGCCAGCAGCCAACGACAGGGCGCTTACAATGAGCAGTTCTTC.

The chain carries TRBV5-1 and TRBJ2-6; 10 bases align to TRBD1. V lost 2 bases, J lost 4 bases, and 6 bases stayed unmatched. The CDR3 has 17 amino acids. Per germline, CDR1 SGHRS and CDR2 YFSETQ. Here the CDR3 DNA reads TGCGCCAGCAGCTTTGGGACAGGGGCAGGGGGGGCCAACGTCCTGACTTTC. Amino acids: CASSFGTGAGGANVLTF.

This clone was counted once. The rearrangement uses TRBV7-8 and TRBJ1-2; 9 nucleotides line up with TRBD1. The V and J ends lost 1 base and 4 bases, in that order; junction bases with no gene match: 4. Germline V gene data show CDR1 as SGHVS and CDR2 as FQNEAQ. The CDR3 spans 15 residues. The CDR3 DNA is TGTGCCAGCAGCTTAGTAACGGGACAGGGCTATGGCTACACCTTC. It encodes CASSLVTGQGYGYTF.

The V call is TRBV9, the J call TRBJ2-2; 9 bases are a match to TRBD2. Per germline, CDR1 SGDLS and CDR2 YYNGEE. The CDR3 runs to 16 residues. The J segment lost 2 bases and the V segment lost 3 bases, leaving 5 bases of the junction unmatched. In DNA, the CDR3 is TGTGCCAGCAGCGCCCAGGGACTAGCAAACACCGGGGAGCTGTTTTTT. This encodes CASSAQGLANTGELFF.

The chain joins TRBV5-1 to TRBJ1-6; TRBD1 matches at 8 bases. Germline loops: CDR1 SGHRS, CDR2 YFSETQ. The CDR3 sequence is 16 residues long. The V segment lost 4 bases and the J segment 4 bases; nucleotides outside the gene matches: 7. CDR3 nucleotides: TGCGCCAGCAGCACAGGACAGGGTCGGTATAATTCACCCCTCCACTTT. It codes for CASSTGQGRYNSPLHF.

The chain links TRBV18 to TRBJ2-5, with 8 bases matching TRBD1. The germline gives CDR1 KGHSH, CDR2 LQKENI. The trim removed 0 bases at V and 4 bases at J, leaving 10 bases unmatched. The CDR3 consists of 17 residues. The CDR3 reads CASSPPGRATGGETQYF. CDR3 DNA: TGTGCCAGCTCACCACCGGGACGGGCCACAGGGGGAGAGACCCAGTACTTC.

The J gene is TRBJ1-4, the V gene TRBV11-2; tentatively, D is TRBD1 (6 bases). CDR1 is SGHAT, CDR2 FQNNGV, per germline. The length of the CDR3 is 14 residues. V lost 4 bases and J lost 5, with 11 bases in between. The CDR3 region has the DNA TGTGCCAGCAGCTACACCGGGACAAATGAAAAACTGTTTTTT. As protein: CASSYTGTNEKLFF.

The gene calls are TRBV30 and TRBJ2-2; TRBD2 matches 7 bases. The germline gives CDR1 GTSNPN, CDR2 SVGIG (reference sequence). Unmatched junction bases numbered 4, after V lost 3 bases and J lost 0 bases. The length of the CDR3 is 15 residues. Here the CDR3 DNA reads TGTGCCTGGAGCGTGGGGGGGACGAACACCGGGGAGCTGTTTTTT. Encoded protein: CAWSVGGTNTGELFF.

The V call is TRBV4-3, the J call TRBJ2-3, with no clear D. The germline CDR1 and CDR2 sequences are LGHNA and YSLEER. V gave up 5 bases and J gave up 4 bases, with 13 bases separating them. The CDR3 covers 14 residues. The CDR3 sequence: CASSWSRVSDTQYF. Written as DNA, the CDR3 is TGCGCCAGCAGCTGGAGCCGGGTGTCAGATACGCAGTATTTT.

The V call is TRBV10-3, the J call TRBJ1-1; a possible D gene is TRBD1 (5 bases). V was cut by 4 bases and J by 2 bases, with 8 bases left in between. This CDR3 is 13 amino acids long. The germline V gene has CDR1 ENHRY and CDR2 SYGVKD. The CDR3 sequence is CAISVQANTEAFF. The CDR3 DNA is TGTGCCATCAGTGTACAGGCCAACACTGAAGCTTTCTTT.

In regard to this clone: The sample has other DNA sequences that encode this CDR3 too. The V gene is TRBV28, the J gene TRBJ1-1; TRBD1 might be the D (6 bases). The CDR3 runs to 14 residues. The V gene's germline CDR1 is MDHEN and CDR2 SYDVKM. Trimming shortened V by 4 bases and J by 1 base, and 10 bases separated the two germline ends. CDR3 sequence: CASSSQGWNTEAFF. For the CDR3, the DNA is TGTGCCAGCAGTTCCCAGGGGTGGAACACTGAAGCTTTCTTT.

This chain links TRBV7-9 with TRBJ2-5; D is perhaps TRBD2 (6 bases). CDR1 is SEHNR and CDR2 is FQNEAQ in the germline V gene (reference sequence). V lost 5 bases and J 5 bases, leaving 12 bases between the germline ends. The CDR3 spans 13 residues. CDR3 sequence reads: CASSLEGSETQYF. CDR3 nucleotide sequence: TGTGCCAGCAGCCTGGAGGGTTCTGAGACCCAGTACTTC. Combining the CDR3 with reference TRBV7-9 and TRBJ2-5 gives the whole variable domain DTGVSQNPRHKITKRGQNVTFRCDPISEHNRLYWYRQTLGQGPEFLTYFQNEAQLEKSRLLSDRFSAERPKGSFSTLEIQRTEQGDSAMYLCASSLEGSETQYFGPGTRLLVL.

This chain connects TRBV11-2 to TRBJ2-5; 7 nucleotides align to TRBD2. V dropped 5 bases and J dropped 5; count of bases not matched to a gene: 5. The CDR3 contains 13 residues. From germline, CDR1 is SGHAT and CDR2 FQNNGV. CDR3 nucleotide sequence: TGTGCCAGCAGCCGCGGGGGTGTCGAGACCCAGTACTTC. Protein product: CASSRGGVETQYF.

This chain uses TRBV28 with TRBJ1-1; a weak D match, TRBD1 (5 bases). The CDR3 runs to 15 residues. Germline-derived CDR1 and CDR2 are MDHEN and SYDVKM. Trimming removed 4 bases at V and 5 bases at J, with 17 bases between. The CDR3 DNA follows: TGTGCCAGCAGTTCCACCGCCCGGGGGTGGACTGAAGCTTTCTTT. Its translation: CASSSTARGWTEAFF. Full variable domain (rest looked up from reference TRBV28 and TRBJ1-1): DVKVTQSSRYLVKRTGEKVFLECVQDMDHENMFWYRQDPGLGLRLIYFSYDVKMKEKGDIPEGYSVSREKKERFSLILESASTNQTSMYLCASSSTARGWTEAFFGQGTRLTVV.

The genes are TRBV5-8 and TRBJ1-1, with D possibly TRBD1 on 6 matching bases. CDR3 length: 15 residues. Germline V CDR1 and CDR2: SGHTS, YDEGEE. V was cut by 4 bases and J by 0 bases, with 13 bases left in between. The CDR3 loop reads CASSVAGGLNTEAFF. The CDR3 DNA reads TGTGCCAGCAGCGTTGCGGGGGGGCTGAACACTGAAGCTTTCTTT.

This chain joins TRBV2 and TRBJ2-7; 9 bases map to TRBD1. This CDR3 has 14 amino acids. V gave up 8 bases and J gave up 2 bases; unmatched junction bases: 7. Germline CDR1 and CDR2: SNHLY and FYNNEI. CDR3 in amino acids: CASGRQGGPYEQYF. The CDR3 nucleotides are TGTGCCAGCGGAAGACAGGGGGGACCCTACGAGCAGTACTTC.